Below are 17 T cell receptor beta chains sequenced from a single sample in a study of identical twins. TCRdb redid the calling of the 5' RACE reads with MiXCR, one entry per CDR3 protein. The sample records some 710,000 distinct CDR3 sequences, approximately 6.1% being singletons. Sequencing was done on a sample of naive T cells sorted from blood. These receptors originate from a man between 18 and 29 years old in good health.

This clonotype has a count of ten or more. The chain joins TRBV7-3 to TRBJ2-7; 11 bases agree with TRBD2. J lost 4 bases, V lost 5 bases, and 4 bases had no gene match. The germline V gene encodes CDR1 SGHTA and CDR2 FQGTGA. The CDR3 contains 14 residues. The CDR3: CASSALAGGYEQYF. Here the CDR3 DNA reads TGTGCCAGCAGCGCCCTAGCGGGAGGATACGAGCAGTACTTC.

About this clonotype: A much larger clone sits a single nucleotide away, making a read error possible. The CDR3 ends on some other residue instead of the conserved phenylalanine or tryptophan, so this is likely a read error. The chain employs TRBV5-1 and TRBJ2-3; tentatively, D is TRBD1 or TRBD2 (6 bases each). The CDR3 runs 20 residues. Germline V CDR1 and CDR2: SGHRS, YFSETQ. V was cut by 4 bases and J by 3 bases, with 30 bases left in between. Here the CDR3 DNA reads TGCGCCAGCAGCCGGGGAAATAACGCGGCTGGGAGGACAGTGACAGATACGCAGTATTCT. It translates to CASSRGNNAAGRTVTDTQYS.

The table lists this clonotype with a few counts. The rearrangement uses TRBV29-1 and TRBJ2-1, with 9 positions matching TRBD2. This CDR3 comprises 15 residues. The J segment lost 1 base and the V segment lost 6 bases, leaving 7 bases of the junction unmatched. CDR1 and CDR2 from the germline V gene are SQVTM and ANQGSEA. CDR3 residues: CSVPSGMLSYNEQFF. CDR3 nucleotide sequence: TGCAGCGTCCCTAGCGGGATGTTGTCCTACAATGAGCAGTTCTTC.

This clonotype was recorded many times. One junction end does not reproduce the germline sequence, and a read error may be involved. J is TRBJ2-1 and V is TRBV5-1; TRBD2 agrees at 8 bases. This CDR3 contains 15 residues. Germline CDR1 reads SGHRS; CDR2 reads YFSETQ. The CDR3 coding sequence is TGTGCCAGCAGCCTCACTAGCGGAGTCTACAATGAGCAGTTCTTC. Amino acids: CASSLTSGVYNEQFF. The entire variable domain, with the rest obtained from reference TRBV5-1 and TRBJ2-1, is as follows: KAGVTQTPRYLIKTRGQQVTLSCSPISGHRSVSWYQQTPGQGLQFLFEYFSETQRNKGNFPGRFSGRQFSNSRSEMNVSTLELGDSALYLCASSLTSGVYNEQFFGPGTRLTVL.

This sequence joins TRBV11-2 and TRBJ2-1; the D gene could be TRBD1 or TRBD2 (5 bases each). The CDR3 extends over 15 amino acids. Germline assignment: CDR1 SGHAT and CDR2 FQNNGV. Trimming shortened V by 6 bases and J by 0 bases, and 12 bases separated the two germline ends. CDR3 coding DNA: TGTGCCAGCAGAAGAGCAGGGAGCTCCTACAATGAGCAGTTCTTC. This encodes CASRRAGSSYNEQFF.

V gene TRBV12-3 or TRBV12-4 combines with J gene TRBJ2-5, with D unclear. This CDR3 contains 13 residues. V was shortened by 3 bases and J by 5 bases, with 10 bases between the two germline ends. CDR3 DNA sequence: TGTGCCAGCAGTTTTAGCAGAGCGGAGACCCAGTACTTC. Its protein product is CASSFSRAETQYF.

This clonotype has a handful of counts. This chain connects TRBV7-9 to TRBJ1-1; maybe TRBD1 (5 bases). CDR1 and CDR2 from the germline V gene are SEHNR and FQNEAQ (reference sequence). The CDR3 consists of 15 residues. Trimming took off 5 bases at V and 6 bases at J, with 19 bases between the two ends. CDR3 amino acids: CASSVSGTPRPEAFF. The CDR3 nucleotides read TGTGCCAGCAGCGTAAGCGGGACCCCCAGGCCTGAAGCTTTCTTT.

This clonotype was counted ten times or more. The chain has TRBV20-1 and TRBJ2-2, with 9 bases that match TRBD2. There are 14 residues in the CDR3. The germline V gene has CDR1 DFQATT and CDR2 SNEGSKA (reference sequence). The V gene end was trimmed by 6 bases and the J gene end by 7 bases; junction bases not matched to a gene: 9. In DNA, the CDR3 is TGCAGTGCATCCGGGACTAGCCCGGGCGGGGAGCTGTTTTTT. This sequence encodes CSASGTSPGGELFF.

This clonotype was seen many times. The V call is TRBV6-5, the J call TRBJ1-1, with TRBD1 matching over 8 bases. In germline, CDR1 is MNHEY, CDR2 SVGAGI. This CDR3 region has 13 residues. J lost 8 bases, V lost 2 bases, and 4 bases had no gene match. CDR3 in amino acids: CASSYRTGTEAFF. CDR3 bases: TGTGCCAGCAGTTACCGGACAGGGACAGAAGCTTTCTTT.

There are a few counts of this clonotype. The J gene is TRBJ2-7, the V gene TRBV6-2 or TRBV6-3, with 8 nucleotides matching TRBD1. CDR1 and CDR2 from the germline V gene are MNHEY and SVGEGT. With V trimmed by 6 bases and J by 0 bases, 7 bases remained unmatched. This CDR3 comprises 15 residues. CDR3 sequence (DNA): TGTGCCAGCAGACCTTGGACAGGGACCTCCTACGAGCAGTACTTC. It specifies CASRPWTGTSYEQYF.

In this sample, this clonotype turned up many times. The J gene is TRBJ1-4, the V gene TRBV29-1, with D possibly being TRBD1 (6 bases). The CDR3 totals 15 residues. V was shortened by 6 bases and J by 0 bases, with 14 bases between the two germline ends. Germline-derived CDR1 and CDR2 are SQVTM and ANQGSEA. The CDR3 DNA sequence: TGCAGCGTCCGTCCGGGGGGCACAACTAATGAAAAACTGTTTTTT. It is translated as CSVRPGGTTNEKLFF.

The chain uses TRBV27 and TRBJ2-7; D perhaps matches TRBD2 (7 bases). The V gene's germline CDR1 is MNHEY and CDR2 SMNVEV (reference sequence). The CDR3 runs 13 residues. The V gene lost 4 bases and the J gene lost 5 bases, with 12 bases spanning the gap. CDR3 in DNA: TGTGCCAGCAGTTACGGGGAGGGGGACGAGCAGTACTTC. It yields the protein CASSYGEGDEQYF.

This clonotype was seen many times. CDR3 bases: TGTGCCAGCAGCTTAATCCGGTACCCTGAAGCTTTCTTT. Translated, it gives CASSLIRYPEAFF. The J gene is TRBJ1-1, the V gene TRBV11-2; no clear D. Germline V gene lookup returns CDR1 SGHAT and CDR2 FQNNGV. With 2 bases removed from V and 6 bases from J, the gap between germline ends came to 10 bases. This CDR3 region has 13 residues. The full variable domain, in which reference TRBV11-2 and TRBJ1-1 provide the parts outside the CDR3, is EAGVAQSPRYKIIEKRQSVAFWCNPISGHATLYWYQQILGQGPKLLIQFQNNGVVDDSQLPKDRFSAERLKGVDSTLKIQPAKLEDSAVYLCASSLIRYPEAFFGQGTRLTVV.

This clonotype was picked up many times. V and J are TRBV27 and TRBJ2-1, with 12 bases lining up with TRBD1. CDR3 length equals 17 residues. The ends lost 7 bases at V and 4 bases at J; junction bases unmatched: 11. CDR1 and CDR2 from the germline V gene are MNHEY and SMNVEV (reference sequence). The CDR3 coding sequence is TGTGCCAGCATGAGAACCGGGACAGGGGGCATGTACAATGAGCAGTTCTTC. Protein product: CASMRTGTGGMYNEQFF.

The sample holds many counts of this clonotype. V and J are TRBV4-1 and TRBJ2-6, with D uncertain. The CDR3 spans 15 residues. From germline, CDR1 is MGHRA and CDR2 YSYEKL. Trimming shortened V by 2 bases and J by 1 base, and 6 bases separated the two germline ends. The CDR3 nucleotides are TGCGCCAGCAGCCAATTGAGGTCTGGGGCCAACGTCCTGACTTTC. Translation gives CASSQLRSGANVLTF.

This clonotype occurred a few times. J is TRBJ2-2 and V is TRBV5-1; D perhaps matches TRBD1 (5 bases). Trimming took 2 bases from V and 2 from J, leaving 13 bases between them. Per germline, CDR1 SGHRS and CDR2 YFSETQ. The CDR3 sequence is 16 residues long. The CDR3: CASSFRALENTGELFF. Here the CDR3 DNA reads TGCGCCAGCAGCTTCAGGGCTCTCGAAAACACCGGGGAGCTGTTTTTT.

This clonotype was recorded many times. The chain joins TRBV20-1 to TRBJ2-3; 11 nucleotides agree with TRBD2. Germline CDR1 is DFQATT and CDR2 is SNEGSKA (reference sequence). CDR3 size: 18 residues. With 6 bases clipped from V and 1 base from J, the junction kept 15 bases outside the gene matches. The CDR3 region is CSAWLAGGFVQGTDTQYF. The DNA of the CDR3 is TGCAGTGCGTGGCTAGCGGGAGGTTTTGTTCAGGGCACAGATACGCAGTATTTT.